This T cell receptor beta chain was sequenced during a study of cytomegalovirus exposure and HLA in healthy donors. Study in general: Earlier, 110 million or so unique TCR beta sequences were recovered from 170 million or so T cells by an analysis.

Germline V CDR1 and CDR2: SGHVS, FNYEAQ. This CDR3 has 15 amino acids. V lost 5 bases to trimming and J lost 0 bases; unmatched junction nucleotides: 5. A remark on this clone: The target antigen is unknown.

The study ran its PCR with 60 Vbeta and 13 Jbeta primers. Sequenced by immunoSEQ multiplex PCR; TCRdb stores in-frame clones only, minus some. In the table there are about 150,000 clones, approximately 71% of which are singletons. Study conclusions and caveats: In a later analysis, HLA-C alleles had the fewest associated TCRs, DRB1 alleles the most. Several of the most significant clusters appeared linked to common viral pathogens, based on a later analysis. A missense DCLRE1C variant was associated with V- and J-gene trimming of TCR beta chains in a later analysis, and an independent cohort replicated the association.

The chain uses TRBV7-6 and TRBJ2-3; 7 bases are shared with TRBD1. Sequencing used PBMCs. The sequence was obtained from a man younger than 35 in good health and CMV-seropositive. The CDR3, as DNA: TGTGCCAGCAGCCCAGGACAGGCTAGCACAGATACGCAGTATTTT. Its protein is CASSPGQASTDTQYF.